The following is a T cell receptor (beta chain) sequence with its context. There is no known antigen for this receptor. Qualities for individual bases were not recorded, and no much larger clone is one base off. Genomic DNA was isolated from the sorted cells so that the TCRbeta CDR3 region could be sequenced. TCRbeta CDR3 regions were sequenced using the immunoSEQ Assay. The table was pulled from immuneACCESS by TCRdb, which kept in-frame rearrangements only. Such tables lose some clones; where checked, under half of the loss comes from unresolved V genes, and the rest has no known cause. The sample table shows over 60,000 clones, and around 87% are seen once. Of the sample, approximately 0.91% is held by the ten largest clones. Patients with a history of autoimmune disease or receiving systemic immunosuppression were excluded from the trial. Peripheral blood for TCR sequencing was drawn from every dose cohort at baseline, at cycle 4 day 1 and at cycle 7 day 1. Samples were obtained from an open-label, multicenter, first-in-human phase I dose-escalation trial of ivuxolimab. Adults with locally advanced or metastatic melanoma, renal cell, hepatocellular, or head and neck squamous cell carcinoma were enrolled in the trial. Before TCR sequencing, CD4+ T cells and CD8+ T cells from peripheral blood were sorted into separate populations.

The sample comes from a study of OX40 agonist ivuxolimab in advanced cancers. Study-wide context: Ivuxolimab, which targeted the costimulatory receptor OX40 (CD134), was an agonistic, fully human IgG2 monoclonal antibody. The paper covers the monotherapy dose-escalation part of the phase I ivuxolimab trial, which included N = 52 patients. Peripheral TCRbeta sequencing was intended to test whether TCR sequence diversity was altered and clonal T-cell expansion was caused by ivuxolimab. Prior anti-PD-1, anti-PD-L1 or anti-CTLA-4 therapy was permitted, and checkpoint inhibitors had been received by about 44% of dose-escalation patients. Intravenous ivuxolimab was administered to patients every 2 weeks at six dose levels: 0.01, 0.1, 0.3, 1.5, 3 and 10 mg/kg. In the dose-escalation cohort, more than 80% of patients were male, and the mean age was roughly 60 years with a range of about 20 to 79. Of the approximately 50 dose-escalation patients, hepatocellular carcinoma was present in roughly 19, melanoma in around 15, renal cell carcinoma in 9 and head and neck cancer in 9. Three dose-escalation patients achieved partial responses, one with hepatocellular carcinoma and two with cutaneous melanoma. Results the study describes overall, beyond this receptor: In partial responders in the 0.1-3.0 mg/kg groups, normalized peripheral clonal expansion was found to be among the lowest, especially among CD8+ T cells. After ivuxolimab, more expanded clones were found on average in CD8+ T cells than in CD4+ T cells. Low levels of normalized T-cell clonal expansion were also seen in some patients who did not respond. At doses from 0.1 to 3.0 mg/kg, clonal expansion was seen in both CD4+ and CD8+ blood T cells between baseline and week 6. The antigen specificity of the clonally expanded peripheral T cells was not determined.

CDR1 and CDR2 are read off the germline V gene as SGHTA and FQGNSA. V is cut by 1 base and J by 1 base, and the space between the germline ends is 16 bases. From the cysteine up to the phenylalanine, the CDR3 has a length of 17 residues. CDR3 DNA is the only sequence kept; it has 51 bases, read in frame from the first base. The receptor chain draws on TRBV7-2 and TRBJ1-1; matching of 5 bases hints at TRBD1 as the D gene. The receptor's source is an adult with an advanced solid tumor such as melanoma, head and neck, liver or kidney cancer. This specimen was CD4+ or CD8+ T cells sorted from blood, taken in a trial of the OX40 agonist ivuxolimab. The nucleotide sequence is given as TGTGCCAGCAGCTTAGTGTCAATCCGGGGGGGGAACACTGAAGCTTTCTTT. Translated, it reads CASSLVSIRGGNTEAFF.